This passage covers 26 T cell receptor beta chains from one sample sequenced in a study of immune evolution from preneoplasia to lung adenocarcinoma. Produced via immunoSEQ multiplex PCR; TCRdb's table is partial and in-frame only. The table records about 8,200 clones, 80% of them present only once. Sequenced material: FFPE adjacent normal lung tissue. The receptor source for this set is a person aged 70 to 85 with lung adenocarcinoma.

The V call is TRBV15, the J call TRBJ1-2, with 10 bases matching TRBD1. The ends lost 0 bases at V and 8 bases at J; junction bases unmatched: 9. The CDR3 is 16 amino acids. Per germline, CDR1 LNHNV and CDR2 YYDKDF (reference sequence). In DNA, the CDR3 is TGTGCCACCAGCAGAGACCAAACCGGGACAGGGGACGGCTACACCTTC. As protein: CATSRDQTGTGDGYTF.

V usage is TRBV7-2 and J usage is TRBJ1-2; no reliable D call. CDR1 is SGHTA and CDR2 is FQGNSA in the germline V gene. The V and J ends lost 3 bases and 6 bases respectively, with 17 bases between them. This CDR3 is 15 amino acids long. In DNA, the CDR3 is TGTGCCAGCAGCTTCATCCCGCCCGGATTCCATGGCTACACCTTC. Its protein is CASSFIPPGFHGYTF.

This chain joins TRBV5-4 and TRBJ2-5; TRBD1 matches at 7 bases. The junction had 8 bases not matched to a gene; V was cut back by 4 bases and J by 5 bases. Germline V gene data show CDR1 as SGHNT and CDR2 as YYREEE (reference sequence). This CDR3 comprises 14 residues. CDR3 nucleotides: TGTGCCAGCAGCCCCCCCGGGACAGACGAGACCCAGTACTTC. Protein product: CASSPPGTDETQYF.

This chain uses TRBV7-3 with TRBJ1-1, with TRBD1 identical over 8 bases. V lost 6 bases and J lost 1; bases outside the gene matches: 7. The CDR3 covers 15 residues. Germline assignment: CDR1 SGHTA and CDR2 FQGTGA. The CDR3 DNA reads TGTGCCAGCAGTCGAGGAGGGACAGGGAACACTGAAGCTTTCTTT. Translation: CASSRGGTGNTEAFF. Full variable domain (outside the CDR3, taken from reference TRBV7-3 and TRBJ1-1): GAGVSQTPSNKVTEKGKYVELRCDPISGHTALYWYRQSLGQGPEFLIYFQGTGAADDSGLPNDRFFAVRPEGSVSTLKIQRTERGDSAVYLCASSRGGTGNTEAFFGQGTRLTVV.

CDR3 nucleotides: TGTGCCAGCAGTGACAGGGAGTATGCTCAGCCCCAGCATTTT. Residues: CASSDREYAQPQHF. The chain employs TRBV28 and TRBJ1-5; TRBD1 aligns across 7 bases. Germline trimming cut 5 bases from V and 6 bases from J; bases unmatched to any gene: 7. Looked up from germline, CDR1 is MDHEN and CDR2 is SYDVKM. The CDR3 contains 14 residues.

This clone has a handful of counts. This chain links TRBV28 with TRBJ1-5; no reliable D call. The CDR3 sequence is 13 residues long. Trimming took off 4 bases at V and 0 bases at J, with 4 bases between the two ends. Germline values: CDR1 MDHEN, CDR2 SYDVKM. CDR3 protein: CASSYDSNQPQHF. The CDR3 DNA reads TGTGCCAGCAGTTATGATAGCAATCAGCCCCAGCATTTT.

The chain uses TRBV5-1 and TRBJ2-5, with 7 nucleotides matching TRBD2. CDR3 length: 13 residues. Looked up from germline, CDR1 is SGHRS and CDR2 is YFSETQ. With 6 bases clipped from V and 5 bases from J, the junction kept 7 bases outside the gene matches. CDR3 sequence reads: CASTNSGFETQYF. The CDR3 bases are TGCGCCAGCACGAATAGCGGGTTTGAGACCCAGTACTTC. The full variable domain, completed using reference TRBV5-1 and TRBJ2-5, is KAGVTQTPRYLIKTRGQQVTLSCSPISGHRSVSWYQQTPGQGLQFLFEYFSETQRNKGNFPGRFSGRQFSNSRSEMNVSTLELGDSALYLCASTNSGFETQYFGPGTRLLVL.

The genes are TRBV30 and TRBJ2-7; 8 bases align to TRBD2. The length of the CDR3 is 12 residues. The J segment lost 5 bases and the V segment lost 5 bases, leaving 5 bases of the junction unmatched. CDR1 and CDR2 (germline): GTSNPN, SVGIG (reference sequence). CDR3 bases: TGTGCCTGGGGGGGAGCGGGAGACGAGCAGTACTTC. This translates into CAWGGAGDEQYF.

As DNA, the CDR3 is TGTGCCAGCAGTAAGAGAACAGATACGCAGTATTTT. Translation gives CASSKRTDTQYF. The chain joins TRBV28 to TRBJ2-3; D gene ambiguous. Trimming took off 5 bases at V and 3 bases at J, with 6 bases between the two ends. In germline, CDR1 is MDHEN, CDR2 SYDVKM. The CDR3 length is 12 residues.

This chain connects TRBV7-9 to TRBJ1-4; D might be TRBD1 (6 bases). V lost 6 bases, J lost 0 bases, and 11 bases lay in between. Germline CDR1 is SEHNR and CDR2 is FQNEAQ (reference sequence). This CDR3 is built from 15 residues. The CDR3 loop reads CASSRQATTNEKLFF. The CDR3 nucleotides are TGTGCCAGCAGTAGACAGGCAACAACTAATGAAAAACTGTTTTTT.

Only one count was recorded for this clone. This chain joins TRBV7-8 and TRBJ2-3, with TRBD2 matching 13 bases. The CDR3 runs 17 residues. After removal of 5 bases from V and 5 bases from J, the junction contained 10 bases not matched to a gene. Germline V gives CDR1 SGHVS, CDR2 FQNEAQ. CDR3 amino acids: CASSEGLAGAFRDTQYF. For the CDR3, the DNA is TGTGCCAGCAGCGAAGGACTAGCGGGGGCCTTTCGAGATACGCAGTATTTT. Combining the CDR3 with reference TRBV7-8 and TRBJ2-3 gives the whole variable domain GAGVSQSPRYKVAKRGQDVALRCDPISGHVSLFWYQQALGQGPEFLTYFQNEAQLDKSGLPSDRFFAERPEGSVSTLKIQRTQQEDSAVYLCASSEGLAGAFRDTQYFGPGTRLTVL.

This chain links TRBV6-1 with TRBJ1-5, with D hard to call. CDR1 is MNHNS, CDR2 SASEGT, per germline. V lost 2 bases and J lost 11, with 16 bases in between. The CDR3 has 14 residues. CDR3 DNA sequence: TGTGCCAGCAGTGAACAACAGACTAGTATGGCCCAGCATTTT. This codes for CASSEQQTSMAQHF.

This clone showed up just once. The CDR3 nucleotides read TGTGCCAGCAGACTTTCGGAGGACTATGGCTACACCTTC. This translates into CASRLSEDYGYTF. The chain carries TRBV28 and TRBJ1-2; D is uncertain. CDR3 length: 13 amino acids. V gave up 6 bases and J gave up 3 bases, with 11 bases separating them. From germline, CDR1 is MDHEN and CDR2 SYDVKM.

V is TRBV9 and J is TRBJ2-7; 8 bases align to TRBD2. Unmatched junction bases numbered 9, after V lost 4 bases and J lost 6 bases. CDR1 SGDLS and CDR2 YYNGEE come from the germline V gene. The CDR3 has 14 residues. CDR3: CASSPRGGRLEQYF. The CDR3 nucleotides are TGTGCCAGCAGCCCCCGGGGGGGGCGCCTCGAGCAGTACTTC.

This clone was observed once. The CDR3 loop reads CASSLEGGSQPQHF. CDR3 bases: TGTGCCAGCAGCTTAGAAGGGGGCTCTCAGCCCCAGCATTTT. The gene calls are TRBV11-2 and TRBJ1-5, with TRBD1 matching over 7 bases. The CDR3 extends over 14 amino acids. CDR1 and CDR2 from the germline V gene are SGHAT and FQNNGV. The V and J ends lost 0 bases and 6 bases, in that order; junction bases with no gene match: 2.

The V call is TRBV25-1, the J call TRBJ1-1; tentative D call: TRBD1 (6 bases). V was cut by 0 bases and J by 7 bases, with 15 bases left in between. The germline gives CDR1 MGHDK, CDR2 SYGVNS. This CDR3 region has 15 residues. The CDR3 sequence is CASSEYITGGGEAFF. CDR3 coding DNA: TGTGCCAGCAGTGAATACATTACCGGGGGCGGTGAAGCTTTCTTT.

This chain connects TRBV28 to TRBJ1-2; 9 nucleotides align to TRBD1. CDR1 and CDR2 (germline): MDHEN, SYDVKM. Trimming cost V 2 bases and J 7 bases; bases outside gene matches: 8. The CDR3 is 15 residues long. The CDR3 nucleotides read TGTGCCAGCAGTTTAGGCCCGGGACAGGGTGTTGGCTACACCTTC. This gives the protein CASSLGPGQGVGYTF.

The chain has TRBV11-3 and TRBJ1-4; maybe TRBD1 (5 bases). Deletions cut 3 bases from V and 8 bases from J, with 13 bases between. This CDR3 has 14 residues. Germline V gene sequence: CDR1 SGHNT, CDR2 YENEEA. CDR3 protein: CASSFGAVGEKLFF. The CDR3 DNA reads TGTGCCAGCAGCTTCGGGGCGGTAGGGGAAAAACTGTTTTTT.

The chain recombines TRBV11-3 with TRBJ2-1; TRBD1 matches 7 bases. V shed 6 bases and J 7 bases; nucleotides not matched to a gene: 12. Germline V gives CDR1 SGHNT, CDR2 YENEEA. The CDR3 consists of 15 residues. The CDR3 loop is CASSPATGPGNEQFF. As DNA, the CDR3 is TGTGCCAGCAGTCCCGCGACAGGGCCAGGGAATGAGCAGTTCTTC.

The chain combines TRBV5-4 with TRBJ2-7; D is unclear. Trimming took off 4 bases at V and 2 bases at J, with 16 bases between the two ends. The CDR3 runs to 15 residues. CDR1 SGHNT and CDR2 YYREEE come from the germline V gene (reference sequence). The CDR3, as DNA: TGTGCCAGCAGCCAAGACTGGGGTATCCCCTACGAGCAGTACTTC. It translates to CASSQDWGIPYEQYF.

The chain is built from TRBV29-1 and TRBJ2-7; D tentatively reads TRBD1 or TRBD2 (6 bases each). The CDR3 is 14 amino acids. The V end was cut by 4 bases, the J end by 6 bases, with 19 bases between. Germline loops: CDR1 SQVTM, CDR2 ANQGSEA. The CDR3 DNA reads as TGCAGCGTTGTCTACAGGGAGGCGATTGGCGAGCAGTACTTC. The encoded protein is CSVVYREAIGEQYF.

The genes are TRBV28 and TRBJ1-2, with a tentative D call TRBD1 (5 bases). Germline loops: CDR1 MDHEN, CDR2 SYDVKM. This CDR3 spans 14 amino acids. V dropped 6 bases and J dropped 2 bases, with 13 bases sitting between them. The CDR3 bases are TGTGCCAGCAGCTCCCCGGGGCAGAACTATGGCTACACCTTC. It codes for CASSSPGQNYGYTF.

This chain connects TRBV5-1 to TRBJ2-3; D is unresolved. The CDR3 totals 11 residues. The V end was cut by 4 bases, the J end by 2 bases, with 2 bases between. Germline V gene sequence: CDR1 SGHRS, CDR2 YFSETQ. CDR3 protein: CASSITDTQYF. In nucleotides, the CDR3 is TGCGCCAGCAGCATCACAGATACGCAGTATTTT.

The rearrangement joins TRBV10-1 to TRBJ2-7, with D unresolved. The V end lost 6 bases, the J end lost 4 bases, and 4 bases lay between the germline ends. CDR1 and CDR2 (germline): WNHNN, SYGVQD (reference sequence). The length of the CDR3 is 10 residues. The CDR3 region is CASREYEQYF. The CDR3 DNA follows: TGCGCCAGCAGGGAATACGAGCAGTACTTC.

The V call is TRBV2, the J call TRBJ2-7; the match to TRBD1 covers 8 bases. J lost 2 bases, V lost 7 bases, and 4 bases had no gene match. CDR3 length: 13 residues. Germline CDR1 is SNHLY and CDR2 is FYNNEI. The CDR3 sequence: CASKEQGAYEQYF. CDR3 bases: TGTGCCAGCAAAGAACAGGGGGCCTACGAGCAGTACTTC. Based on the CDR3 plus reference TRBV2 and TRBJ2-7, the full variable domain is EPEVTQTPSHQVTQMGQEVILRCVPISNHLYFYWYRQILGQKVEFLVSFYNNEISEKSEIFDDQFSVERPDGSNFTLKIRSTKLEDSAMYFCASKEQGAYEQYFGPGTRLTVT.

This clone appeared once. The chain has TRBV19 and TRBJ1-2; 9 nucleotides line up with TRBD1. With 5 bases clipped from V and 8 bases from J, the junction kept 12 bases outside the gene matches. The CDR3 is 15 amino acids. CDR1 and CDR2 (germline): LNHDA, SQIVND (reference sequence). This chain's CDR3 is CASSSRDRVFYGYTF. The CDR3 DNA is TGTGCCAGTAGTTCCCGGGACAGGGTGTTTTACGGCTACACCTTC.